This TCR beta chain was retrieved from a study of regulatory T cells in long-lasting Graves disease. The time point was: newly diagnosed GD, antithyroid drugs for less than 3 months. The TCR library was made from RNA that had been extracted from PBMCs in TRIzol. The CDR3 spans 14 residues. V gave up 6 bases and J gave up 2 bases, with 12 bases separating them. Germline CDR1 is LNHNV and CDR2 is YYDKDF (reference sequence). To make TCR beta libraries, researchers used iRepertoire HTBI primers and Arm-PCR of CDR3 regions. Source study methods: Detected in the samples were 55 to 65 TRBV and under 15 TRBJ segments. One entry per CDR3 protein, called by TCRdb with MiXCR from the multiplex PCR reads. The V and J calls follow TCRdb's processing rather than the paper's. The table includes fewer than 550,000 distinct CDR3 sequences, about a sixth detected once. These data were also filed under a second study, of T cells in Graves' hyperthyroidism and ophthalmopathy. From that report: HTBI primers were the set used in a first-round RT-PCR of the TCR CDR3.

This TCR was recovered from a woman aged 18-29 years with Graves disease. The material was peripheral blood mononuclear cells (PBMCs), obtained at new diagnosis, from a patient treated with antithyroid drugs. This chain links TRBV15 with TRBJ2-3; D possibly corresponds to TRBD1 (5 bases). In DNA, the CDR3 is TGTGCCACCAGACCAGGGCAGATCACAGATACGCAGTATTTT. It encodes CATRPGQITDTQYF.